This T cell receptor (beta chain) was recovered during a study of identical twins. Only a few counts were recorded for this clonotype. Its antigen is undetermined. Using its own MiXCR run on the 5' RACE reads, TCRdb lists one record per CDR3 protein. The data contain 450,000 or so distinct CDR3 sequences, approximately 25% of them singletons. Study conclusions and caveats: Some out-of-frame alpha sequences were shared by twins, and these showed excess low generation probability.

These sequences were also reported in another study, on T cells expressing NK-cell markers. That report adds: The authors derived TCR beta repertoires from sorted CD3+CD56+NKG2C+, CD3+CD56+NKG2C- and CD3+CD56-NKG2C+ T cells. These clonotypes also led the CD3+CD56-NKG2C+ fraction in a handful of donors.

The receptor was isolated from a woman between 18 and 29 years old in good health. Input material: CD4+ T cells sorted from blood.

The CDR3 DNA reads TGTGCTACCCCACATCAAGGTTTGGGAGGCGGGGAGCTGTTTTTT. It encodes CATPHQGLGGGELFF. V usage is TRBV12-5 and J usage is TRBJ2-2; D possibly corresponds to TRBD2 (6 bases). V was trimmed by 10 bases and J by 7 bases, leaving 22 bases between them. The CDR3 runs to 15 residues. Looked up from germline, CDR1 is LGHNT and CDR2 is FRNRAP.